This T cell receptor beta chain originates from a study of blood T cell repertoires in COVID-19. Here immunoSEQ multiplex PCR was the method, and the copy in TCRdb shows in-frame clones only, minus some. Found here are some 58,000 clones, roughly 80% of them singletons; the top ten hold 10%. The CDR3 is 15 amino acids. Trimming cost V 4 bases and J 3 bases, with 15 bases left between them. From germline, CDR1 is MDHEN and CDR2 SYDVKM. This TCR was recovered from a man between 50 and 59 years old with COVID-19, enrolled during active disease. The genes are TRBV28 and TRBJ1-2; D ambiguous. Sequencing was performed on peripheral blood. In nucleotides, the CDR3 is TGTGCCAGCAGTTCCACGGGAATCAACTACTATGGCTACACCTTC. It translates to CASSSTGINYYGYTF.